Listed here is a single T cell receptor beta chain. Investigators reverse transcribed all isolated RNA, so they sequenced expressed TCRB transcripts. The repertoire was sequenced with immunoSEQ multiplex PCR; TCRdb's copy has only in-frame clones and lacks some. In the table there are 110,000 to 150,000 clones, 7% to 10% of which are singletons. Sorted CD4+ subsets: naive, central memory, regulatory, stem cell-like memory (CD45RO/CCR7/CD25/CD127/CD95/CD27 panel). This sample was taken from a study of beta chain features in type 1 diabetes. V lost 8 bases to trimming and J lost 3 bases, with 11 bases between them. This CDR3 has 13 residues. Germline V gives CDR1 GTSNPN, CDR2 SVGIG (reference sequence).

The clonotype originates from a man aged 18 to 35 in good health. The rearrangement joins TRBV30 to TRBJ1-6; D gene uncertain. The sequenced material came from central memory CD4+ T cells from blood. Here the CDR3 reads CAGSQSYNSPLHF. DNA for the CDR3: TGTGCCGGTAGCCAGAGCTATAATTCACCCCTCCACTTT.